A single sample gave rise to the 17 T cell receptor beta chains below, sequenced in a study of blood T cell repertoires in COVID-19. Sequencing was performed with immunoSEQ multiplex PCR; in TCRdb, only in-frame clones are kept and a portion is missing. The data contain 400,000 to 450,000 clones, over 75% of them seen just once; the ten biggest clones take up roughly 1.1%. Material for sequencing was PBMCs or T cells enriched from blood (not recorded which). These receptors originate from a man in his thirties or forties who had recovered from COVID-19.

The CDR3 sequence: CASSVTVSYEQYF. CDR3 sequence (DNA): TGTGCCAGTAGTGTGACAGTCTCCTACGAGCAGTACTTC. The chain recombines TRBV19 with TRBJ2-7; tentatively, D is TRBD1 (5 bases). The V and J ends lost 5 bases and 0 bases respectively, with 8 bases between them. CDR3 length equals 13 residues. The V gene's germline CDR1 is LNHDA and CDR2 SQIVND (reference sequence).

The chain recombines TRBV27 with TRBJ2-1; TRBD2 matches at 9 bases. This CDR3 is 13 amino acids long. The trim removed 6 bases at V and 7 bases at J, leaving 4 bases unmatched. Germline CDR1 reads MNHEY; CDR2 reads SMNVEV (reference sequence). The CDR3, as DNA: TGTGCCAGCAGGATAGCGGGAGATAATGAGCAGTTCTTC. Encoded protein: CASRIAGDNEQFF.

The chain recombines TRBV6-5 with TRBJ2-2; unclear D gene. This CDR3 comprises 14 residues. Germline values: CDR1 MNHEY, CDR2 SVGAGI. Deletions cut 7 bases from V and 1 base from J, with 10 bases between. The CDR3 is CASNPSRNTGELFF. CDR3 nucleotides: TGTGCCAGCAACCCTAGTAGGAACACCGGGGAGCTGTTTTTT.

The chain links TRBV5-1 to TRBJ1-2; D possibly corresponds to TRBD1 (5 bases). The CDR3 spans 14 residues. Germline CDR1 SGHRS, CDR2 YFSETQ. Trimming pared 0 bases from V and 7 bases from J, leaving 13 bases between. The CDR3 is CASSLEAAGPGYTF. CDR3 nucleotides: TGCGCCAGCAGCTTGGAGGCGGCAGGGCCTGGCTACACCTTC.

The chain recombines TRBV4-2 with TRBJ2-2; 9 bases are shared with TRBD2. V lost 6 bases, J lost 7 bases, and 9 bases stayed unmatched. Germline-derived CDR1 and CDR2 are LGHNA and YNFKEQ. The CDR3 has 15 amino acids. The CDR3 coding sequence is TGTGCCAGCAGTCAAAAAACACTAGCGGGCGGGGAGCTGTTTTTT. It specifies CASSQKTLAGGELFF.

The chain combines TRBV10-3 with TRBJ2-7; 7 nucleotides match TRBD1. The V segment lost 6 bases and the J segment 6 bases; nucleotides outside the gene matches: 11. The CDR3 consists of 14 residues. Looked up from germline, CDR1 is ENHRY and CDR2 is SYGVKD. The CDR3 nucleotides read TGTGCCATCAGCACTCCCGGGACAGAAACCGAGCAGTACTTC. Amino acids: CAISTPGTETEQYF.

The V call is TRBV11-2, the J call TRBJ2-5, with 16 nucleotides matching TRBD2. CDR3 size: 17 residues. V shed 8 bases, J shed 5 bases, and the junction held 11 bases outside the gene matches. Germline CDR1 SGHAT, CDR2 FQNNGV. The chain's CDR3 is CASGFKGLAGGPETQYF. The CDR3 region has the DNA TGTGCCAGCGGTTTCAAGGGACTAGCGGGAGGGCCGGAGACCCAGTACTTC.

The CDR3 DNA sequence: TGTGCCAGCAGCCAATCCCTAGCGGGAGCTTATGAGCAGTTCTTC. It encodes CASSQSLAGAYEQFF. J is TRBJ2-1 and V is TRBV3-1 (or the pseudogene TRBV3-2); 10 bases fit TRBD2. The length of the CDR3 is 15 residues. From germline, CDR1 is LGHDT and CDR2 YNNKEL (reference sequence). The V segment lost 2 bases and the J segment 8 bases; nucleotides outside the gene matches: 6.

In DNA form, the CDR3 reads TGTGCCATCAGTGGGCAGGTACAAGAGACCCAGTACTTC. As protein: CAISGQVQETQYF. The V gene is TRBV10-3, the J gene TRBJ2-5; no reliable D call. From germline, CDR1 is ENHRY and CDR2 SYGVKD. The CDR3 is 13 amino acids. Trimming took 4 bases from V and 2 from J, leaving 8 bases between them.

The count of this clone is one. The chain has TRBV4-1 and TRBJ2-3; 8 bases are a match to TRBD2. The V and J ends lost 3 bases and 0 bases, in that order; junction bases with no gene match: 2. CDR3 length: 15 residues. Germline CDR1 MGHRA, CDR2 YSYEKL. The chain's CDR3 is CASSHPSGSTDTQYF. Here the CDR3 DNA reads TGCGCCAGCAGCCATCCTAGCGGGAGCACAGATACGCAGTATTTT.

The rearrangement uses TRBV5-1 and TRBJ2-6, with a weak D call TRBD1 (6 bases). The CDR3 consists of 17 residues. V was cut by 0 bases and J by 2 bases, with 12 bases left in between. In germline, CDR1 is SGHRS, CDR2 YFSETQ. This CDR3 is CASSLGPTGTGANVLTF. The DNA of the CDR3 is TGCGCCAGCAGCTTGGGCCCCACAGGGACTGGGGCCAACGTCCTGACTTTC.

The J gene is TRBJ2-7, the V gene TRBV28; tentatively, D is TRBD1 (5 bases). The V gene lost 7 bases and the J gene lost 0 bases, with 16 bases spanning the gap. This CDR3 is 15 amino acids long. CDR1 is MDHEN, CDR2 SYDVKM, per germline. The CDR3 nucleotides read TGTGCCAGCAATTCCATAGGGGCTGCCTCCTACGAGCAGTACTTC. It codes for CASNSIGAASYEQYF.

With respect to this clone: Other DNA sequences in this specimen translate into the identical CDR3. This chain links TRBV4-2 with TRBJ2-1; perhaps TRBD2 as D (6 bases). The CDR3 is 15 residues long. The V gene's germline CDR1 is LGHNA and CDR2 YNFKEQ. Trimming took 3 bases from V and 0 from J, leaving 9 bases between them. The CDR3 loop reads CASSQERASYNEQFF. The DNA for the CDR3 is TGTGCCAGCAGCCAGGAGCGGGCCTCCTACAATGAGCAGTTCTTC.

This clone was counted only a few times. This chain joins TRBV4-1 and TRBJ2-5; a weak D match, TRBD1 (6 bases). Germline CDR1 is MGHRA and CDR2 is YSYEKL. The V end was cut by 1 base, the J end by 4 bases, with 13 bases between. The CDR3 covers 15 residues. Here the CDR3 DNA reads TGCGCCAGCAGCCAAGGGGCCCAAGGGGGAGAGACCCAGTACTTC. The encoded protein is CASSQGAQGGETQYF.

This chain joins TRBV7-2 and TRBJ2-3, with D possibly being TRBD1 (6 bases). The germline V gene encodes CDR1 SGHTA and CDR2 FQGNSA. V gave up 6 bases and J gave up 3 bases, with 10 bases separating them. There are 13 residues in the CDR3. The CDR3, as DNA: TGTGCCAGCAGTACAGGGTTAACAGATACGCAGTATTTT. Translating it yields CASSTGLTDTQYF.

The rearrangement uses TRBV28 and TRBJ2-7; 12 nucleotides line up with TRBD1. J gave up 4 bases and V 10 bases, and 5 bases lay outside the gene matches. This CDR3 spans 13 amino acids. Germline values: CDR1 MDHEN, CDR2 SYDVKM. The CDR3 nucleotides read TGTGCCACCCGGGACAGGGGGCGGTACGAGCAGTACTTC. It specifies CATRDRGRYEQYF.

J is TRBJ1-1 and V is TRBV7-2, with a possible D match to TRBD1 (6 bases). The CDR3 totals 14 residues. Germline values: CDR1 SGHTA, CDR2 FQGNSA. The V gene lost 5 bases and the J gene lost 8 bases, with 18 bases spanning the gap. The CDR3 sequence is CASSPTPGVGEAFF. The CDR3 region has the DNA TGTGCCAGCAGCCCCACTCCAGGGGTCGGGGAAGCTTTCTTT.